The present T cell receptor beta chain was sequenced within a study of blood T cells in healthy people across ages. Study-wide findings and caveats: More naive CD4+ cells and higher diversity marked long-lived donors relative to aged donors.

Comments on this clonotype: Antigen unknown. Relative to the germline gene, one junction end is altered; a read error may explain this.

PCR was performed a second time for roughly 7 to 12 cycles using a sample-barcoded 5' primer and a J-beta primer mix. TCRdb recomputed calls from the 5' RACE reads with MiXCR, one row per CDR3 protein. The data show about 800,000 distinct CDR3 sequences, around 25% seen once. The CDR3 runs to 12 residues. Germline V gives CDR1 SGHRS, CDR2 YFSETQ. This same sample was also taken into another study, of T cells of mothers and their children. That study adds: At about 1.5 ug per 15 ul, all of the extracted RNA went into cDNA synthesis.

The genes are TRBV5-1 and TRBJ1-1, with 7 bases identical to TRBD1. Sequenced sample: blood. The sequence was collected from a boy under 18 in good health. The CDR3 loop is CASSAQGTDAFF. The CDR3 bases are TGCGCCAGCAGCGCACAGGGGACTGATGCTTTCTTT. The entire variable domain, with the rest obtained from reference TRBV5-1 and TRBJ1-1, is as follows: KAGVTQTPRYLIKTRGQQVTLSCSPISGHRSVSWYQQTPGQGLQFLFEYFSETQRNKGNFPGRFSGRQFSNSRSEMNVSTLELGDSALYLCASSAQGTDAFFGQGTRLTVV.